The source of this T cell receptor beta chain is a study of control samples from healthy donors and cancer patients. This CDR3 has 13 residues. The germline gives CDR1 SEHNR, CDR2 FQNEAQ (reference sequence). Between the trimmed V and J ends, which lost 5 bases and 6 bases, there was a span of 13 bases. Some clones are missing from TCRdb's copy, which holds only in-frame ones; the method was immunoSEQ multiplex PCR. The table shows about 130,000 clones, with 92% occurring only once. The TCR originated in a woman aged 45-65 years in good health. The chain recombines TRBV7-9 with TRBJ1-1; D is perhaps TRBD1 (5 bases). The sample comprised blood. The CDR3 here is CASSQDSNPEAFF. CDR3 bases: TGTGCCAGCAGCCAAGACAGTAACCCTGAAGCTTTCTTT. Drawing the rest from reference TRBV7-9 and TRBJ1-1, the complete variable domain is DTGVSQNPRHKITKRGQNVTFRCDPISEHNRLYWYRQTLGQGPEFLTYFQNEAQLEKSRLLSDRFSAERPKGSFSTLEIQRTEQGDSAMYLCASSQDSNPEAFFGQGTRLTVV.